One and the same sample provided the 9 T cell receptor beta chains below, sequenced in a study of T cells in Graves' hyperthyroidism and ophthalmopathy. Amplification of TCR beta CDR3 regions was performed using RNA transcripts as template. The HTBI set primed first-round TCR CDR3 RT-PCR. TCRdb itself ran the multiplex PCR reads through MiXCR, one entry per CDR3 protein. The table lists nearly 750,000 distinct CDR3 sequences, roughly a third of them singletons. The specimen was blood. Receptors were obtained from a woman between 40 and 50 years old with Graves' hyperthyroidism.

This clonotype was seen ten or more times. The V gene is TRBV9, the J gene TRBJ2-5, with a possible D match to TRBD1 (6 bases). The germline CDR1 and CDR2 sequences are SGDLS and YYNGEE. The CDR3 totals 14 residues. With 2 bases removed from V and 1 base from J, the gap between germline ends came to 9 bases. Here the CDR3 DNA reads TGTGCCAGCAGCGTTACAGGGTCCCAAGAGACCCAGTACTTC. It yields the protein CASSVTGSQETQYF.

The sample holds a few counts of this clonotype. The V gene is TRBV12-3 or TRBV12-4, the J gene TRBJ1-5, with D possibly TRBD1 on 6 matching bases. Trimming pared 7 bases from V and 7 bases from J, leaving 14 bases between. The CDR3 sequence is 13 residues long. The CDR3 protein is CASTPTGGQPQHF. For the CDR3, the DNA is TGTGCCAGCACCCCGACGGGGGGCCAGCCCCAGCATTTT.

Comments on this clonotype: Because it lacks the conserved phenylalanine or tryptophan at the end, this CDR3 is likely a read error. The CDR3 loop reads CASSEGTVPNQPQHL. For the CDR3, the DNA is TGTGCCAGCAGTGAAGGGACAGTTCCCAATCAGCCCCAGCATCTT. The chain uses TRBV2 and TRBJ1-5; TRBD1 is a possible D gene (6 bases). The ends were cut back, 1 base at V and 3 bases at J, with 10 bases in the middle. Germline V gives CDR1 SNHLY, CDR2 FYNNEI. The CDR3 spans 15 residues.

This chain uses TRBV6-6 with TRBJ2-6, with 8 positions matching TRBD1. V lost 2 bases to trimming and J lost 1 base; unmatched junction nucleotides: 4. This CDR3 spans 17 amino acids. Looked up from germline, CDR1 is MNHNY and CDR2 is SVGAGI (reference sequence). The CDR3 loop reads CASSYDRGGSGANVLTF. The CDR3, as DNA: TGTGCCAGCAGTTACGACAGGGGTGGGTCTGGGGCCAACGTCCTGACTTTC.

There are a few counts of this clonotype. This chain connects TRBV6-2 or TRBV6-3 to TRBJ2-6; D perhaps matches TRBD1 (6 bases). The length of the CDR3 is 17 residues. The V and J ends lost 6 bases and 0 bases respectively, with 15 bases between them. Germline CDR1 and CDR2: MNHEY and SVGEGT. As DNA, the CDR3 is TGTGCCAGCAGGCCCGACAGGCGATACTCTGGGGCCAACGTCCTGACTTTC. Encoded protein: CASRPDRRYSGANVLTF.

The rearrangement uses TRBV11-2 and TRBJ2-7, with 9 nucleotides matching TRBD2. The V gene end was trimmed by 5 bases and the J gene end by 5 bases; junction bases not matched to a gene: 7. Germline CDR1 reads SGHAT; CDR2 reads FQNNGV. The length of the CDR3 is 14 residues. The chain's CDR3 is CASSLAGQSHEQYF. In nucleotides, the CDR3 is TGTGCCAGCAGCCTAGCGGGACAGTCCCACGAGCAGTACTTC. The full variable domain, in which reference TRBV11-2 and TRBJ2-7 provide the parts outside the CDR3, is EAGVAQSPRYKIIEKRQSVAFWCNPISGHATLYWYQQILGQGPKLLIQFQNNGVVDDSQLPKDRFSAERLKGVDSTLKIQPAKLEDSAVYLCASSLAGQSHEQYFGPGTRLTVT.

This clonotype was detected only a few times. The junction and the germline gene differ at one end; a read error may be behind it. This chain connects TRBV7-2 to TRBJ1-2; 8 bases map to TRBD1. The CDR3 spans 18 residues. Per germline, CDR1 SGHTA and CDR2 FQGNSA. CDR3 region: CASSQEGSSTAGGFGYTF. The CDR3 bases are TGCGCCAGCAGCCAAGAGGGGTCTAGTACGGCAGGGGGCTTCGGCTACACCTTC.

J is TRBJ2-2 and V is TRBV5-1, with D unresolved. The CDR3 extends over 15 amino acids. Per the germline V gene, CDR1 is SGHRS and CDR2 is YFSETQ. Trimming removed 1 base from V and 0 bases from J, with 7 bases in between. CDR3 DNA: TGCGCCAGCAGCTTGACGACATCGAACACCGGGGAGCTGTTTTTT. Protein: CASSLTTSNTGELFF.

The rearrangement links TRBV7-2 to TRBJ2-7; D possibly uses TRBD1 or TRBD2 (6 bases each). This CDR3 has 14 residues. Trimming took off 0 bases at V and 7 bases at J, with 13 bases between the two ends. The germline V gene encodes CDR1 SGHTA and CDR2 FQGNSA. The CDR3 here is CASSLALGGVEQYF. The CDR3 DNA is TGTGCCAGCAGCTTAGCGTTGGGGGGCGTTGAGCAGTACTTC.